The clone carrying this TCR beta chain was observed a handful of times. The antigen is unknown. Amplified TCR beta CDR3 regions derived from RNA transcripts. A first-round RT-PCR of the TCR CDR3 used the HTBI primer set. TCRdb redid the calling of the multiplex PCR reads with MiXCR, one entry per CDR3 protein. In the table there are about half a million distinct CDR3 sequences, about 20% of which are singletons. Patients having uncontrolled infection, another autoimmune disease, pregnancy or lactation were not included. The authors took PBMCs from roughly 9.5 ml fresh peripheral blood. This sample was taken from a study of T cells in Graves' hyperthyroidism and ophthalmopathy. The study, taken as a whole, reports: A model using 13 V-J features told ophthalmopathy apart from stable hyperthyroidism.

The receptor was derived from a woman between 70 and 85 years old with Graves' ophthalmopathy. The sample consisted of blood.

For the CDR3, the DNA is TGTGCCAGCAGCTCCTGGGGGGGATTGGCCTATGGCTACACCTTC. Translation: CASSSWGGLAYGYTF. The chain employs TRBV7-2 and TRBJ1-2; D is perhaps TRBD1 (5 bases). The CDR3 consists of 15 residues. In germline, CDR1 is SGHTA, CDR2 FQGNSA. V lost 4 bases and J 4 bases, leaving 16 bases between the germline ends.